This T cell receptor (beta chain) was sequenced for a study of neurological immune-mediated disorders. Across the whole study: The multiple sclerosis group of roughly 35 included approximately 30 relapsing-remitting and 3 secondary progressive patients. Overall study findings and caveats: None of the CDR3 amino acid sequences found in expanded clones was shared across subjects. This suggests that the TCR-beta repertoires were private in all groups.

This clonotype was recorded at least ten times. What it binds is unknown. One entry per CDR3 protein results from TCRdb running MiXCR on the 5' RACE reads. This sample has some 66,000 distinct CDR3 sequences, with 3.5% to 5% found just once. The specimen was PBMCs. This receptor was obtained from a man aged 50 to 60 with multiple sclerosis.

This CDR3 is CASSLERTTWDTQYF. The CDR3 DNA follows: TGTGCCAGCAGCTTAGAGCGGACAACCTGGGATACGCAGTATTTT. The chain couples TRBV7-6 to TRBJ2-3; D is tentatively TRBD1 or TRBD2 (5 bases each). The V gene lost 1 base and the J gene lost 6 bases, with 14 bases spanning the gap. CDR1 SGHVS and CDR2 FNYEAQ come from the germline V gene. This CDR3 is built from 15 residues.